This T cell receptor (beta chain) originates from a study of CD8 T cells in ankylosing spondylitis. V lost 6 bases and J lost 5; bases outside the gene matches: 8. Germline CDR1 reads ENHRY; CDR2 reads SYGVKD. The CDR3 is made up of 14 amino acids. Overall study findings and caveats: Certain motif variants had earlier appeared in reactive arthritis synovial fluid and blood.

This clonotype was observed a few times. What it binds is unknown. A single record per CDR3 protein comes from TCRdb applying MiXCR to the 5' RACE reads. The repertoire holds hundreds of thousands of distinct CDR3 sequences, with over 30% as singletons. Sequencing was done on a sample of blood, either unsorted or a sorted T cell fraction (not recorded which). The sequence derives from a male donor with ankylosing spondylitis or in good health (not recorded which). V is TRBV10-3 and J is TRBJ2-3; 7 bases are a match to TRBD1. CDR3 in DNA: TGTGCCATCAGGAGAACAGGGGACCTAGATACGCAGTATTTT. This encodes CAIRRTGDLDTQYF.